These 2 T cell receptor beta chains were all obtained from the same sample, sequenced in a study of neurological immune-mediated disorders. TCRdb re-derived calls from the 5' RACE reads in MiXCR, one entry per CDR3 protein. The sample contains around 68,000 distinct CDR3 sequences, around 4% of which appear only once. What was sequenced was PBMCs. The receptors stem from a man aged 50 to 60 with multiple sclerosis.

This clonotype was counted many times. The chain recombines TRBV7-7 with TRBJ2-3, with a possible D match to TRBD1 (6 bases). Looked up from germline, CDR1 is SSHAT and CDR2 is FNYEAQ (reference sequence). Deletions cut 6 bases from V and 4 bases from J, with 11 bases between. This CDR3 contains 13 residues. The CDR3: CASSQGYADTQYF. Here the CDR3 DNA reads TGTGCCAGCAGTCAGGGGTACGCAGATACGCAGTATTTT.

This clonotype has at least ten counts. The CDR3 bases are TGCGCCAGCAGCCAAGTACGGACGGGGAACACTGAAGCTTTCTTT. Its protein is CASSQVRTGNTEAFF. This chain uses TRBV4-1 with TRBJ1-1; no definite D call. The CDR3 extends over 15 amino acids. The V gene's germline CDR1 is MGHRA and CDR2 YSYEKL. Trimming took 1 base from V and 1 from J, leaving 10 bases between them.